This note documents a single T cell receptor (beta chain) sequence. The data originate from a study of cytomegalovirus exposure and HLA in healthy donors. The junction had 8 bases not matched to a gene; V was cut back by 5 bases and J by 6 bases. Germline assignment: CDR1 ENHRY and CDR2 SYGVKD. The CDR3 has 14 residues. This PCR relied on a set of 60 Vbeta primers and 13 Jbeta primers. The protocol was immunoSEQ multiplex PCR, while the TCRdb copy is restricted to in-frame clones and leaves out a portion. The sample has 100,000 to 150,000 clones; around three quarters are singletons. The sequence derives from a young man in good health and CMV-seronegative. The chain recombines TRBV10-3 with TRBJ1-1; 8 bases map to TRBD1. Sequenced material: PBMCs. Here the CDR3 DNA reads TGTGCCATCAGTTCCCCAGGACAGGGCGCTGAAGCTTTCTTT. It translates to CAISSPGQGAEAFF.